This T cell receptor (beta chain) was sequenced during a study of T cell repertoires in cytomegalovirus infection. Turning to the study itself: Alongside well-studied HLA-B-restricted CMV epitopes, recently identified HLA-C-restricted CMV epitopes were also used. Evidence of both CMV infection and a matching HLA type came from public TCR beta signatures.

Findings and limits, study-wide: Based on cumulative public TCR beta family frequency, carriers of CMV plus the relevant HLA were identified. In two of eight donors, the top clonotype was HLA-C-restricted CMV-specific.

A note on this clonotype: Its matching antigen is unknown.

Via MiXCR, TCRdb re-called the reads, giving one row per CDR3 protein. The sample contains roughly 340,000 distinct CDR3 sequences, 25% to 30% of which appear only once. With 5 bases clipped from V and 6 bases from J, the junction kept 12 bases outside the gene matches. The CDR3 runs 15 residues. Germline V gives CDR1 SQVTM, CDR2 ANQGSEA. Specimen: cultured PBMCs, collected from culture after CMV antigen stimulation. The chain couples TRBV29-1 to TRBJ2-1; TRBD2 agrees at 8 bases. The sequence came from a human donor in good health (CMV status not recorded). Some clones in this sample may be carry-over from other donors' samples. CDR3 residues: CSVKPRLAIRNEQFF. CDR3 in DNA: TGCAGCGTTAAGCCTCGACTAGCGATCCGCAATGAGCAGTTCTTC.